This TCR beta chain was documented in a study of T-cell memory formation after mild COVID-19. V lost 6 bases and J 4 bases, leaving 12 bases between the germline ends. This CDR3 is built from 12 residues. Germline CDR1 is DFQATT and CDR2 is SNEGSKA (reference sequence). One entry per CDR3 protein results from TCRdb running MiXCR on the 5' RACE reads. The sample includes around 470,000 distinct CDR3 sequences, 20% of them seen just once. This clonotype was seen ten or more times. Sequencing input: PBMCs or a T cell subset sorted from them (not recorded which). This chain connects TRBV20-1 to TRBJ2-5; no reliable D call. This sequence was found in an adult woman who had mild COVID-19 (a few samples of this study predate the infection). Cell type and time point are not known. This CDR3 is CSATDRRETQYF. The CDR3 region has the DNA TGCAGTGCCACGGACCGTCGAGAGACCCAGTACTTC.